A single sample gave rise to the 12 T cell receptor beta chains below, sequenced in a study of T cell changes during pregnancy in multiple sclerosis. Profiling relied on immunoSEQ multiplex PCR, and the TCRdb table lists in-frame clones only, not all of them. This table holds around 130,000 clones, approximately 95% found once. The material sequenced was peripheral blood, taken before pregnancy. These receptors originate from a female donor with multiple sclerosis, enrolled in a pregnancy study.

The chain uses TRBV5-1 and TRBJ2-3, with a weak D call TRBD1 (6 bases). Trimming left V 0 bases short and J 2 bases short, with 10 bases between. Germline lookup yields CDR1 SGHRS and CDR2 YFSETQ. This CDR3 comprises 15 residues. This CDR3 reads CASSLELGATDTQYF. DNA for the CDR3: TGCGCCAGCAGCTTGGAGTTGGGGGCCACAGATACGCAGTATTTT.

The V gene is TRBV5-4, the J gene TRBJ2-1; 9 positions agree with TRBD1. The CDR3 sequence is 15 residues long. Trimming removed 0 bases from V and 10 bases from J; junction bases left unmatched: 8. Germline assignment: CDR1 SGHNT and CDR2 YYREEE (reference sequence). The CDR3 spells CASSLAFTGGREQFF. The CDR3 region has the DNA TGTGCCAGCAGCTTGGCCTTCACAGGGGGCCGCGAGCAGTTCTTC.

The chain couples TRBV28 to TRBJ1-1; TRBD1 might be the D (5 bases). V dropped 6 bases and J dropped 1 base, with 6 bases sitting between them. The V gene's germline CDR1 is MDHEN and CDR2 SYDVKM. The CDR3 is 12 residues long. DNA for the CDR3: TGTGCCAGCAGCCAGGGGAACACTGAAGCTTTCTTT. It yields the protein CASSQGNTEAFF.

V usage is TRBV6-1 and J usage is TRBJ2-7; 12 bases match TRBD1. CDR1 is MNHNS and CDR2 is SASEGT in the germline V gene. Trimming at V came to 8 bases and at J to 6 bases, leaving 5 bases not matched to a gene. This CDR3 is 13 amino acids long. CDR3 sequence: CASLGQGAGEQYF. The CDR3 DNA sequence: TGTGCCAGCCTGGGACAGGGGGCAGGCGAGCAGTACTTC.

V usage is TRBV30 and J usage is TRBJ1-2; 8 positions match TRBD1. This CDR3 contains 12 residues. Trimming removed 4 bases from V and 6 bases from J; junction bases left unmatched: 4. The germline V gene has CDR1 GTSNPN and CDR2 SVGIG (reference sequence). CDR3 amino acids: CAWTGGFHGYTF. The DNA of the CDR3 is TGTGCCTGGACAGGGGGCTTCCATGGCTACACCTTC.

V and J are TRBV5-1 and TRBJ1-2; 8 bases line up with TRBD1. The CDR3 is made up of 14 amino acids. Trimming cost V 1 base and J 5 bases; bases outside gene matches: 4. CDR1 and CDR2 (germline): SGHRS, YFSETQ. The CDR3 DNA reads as TGCGCCAGCAGCTTGCTAGGACAGGGATATGGCTACACCTTC. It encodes CASSLLGQGYGYTF.

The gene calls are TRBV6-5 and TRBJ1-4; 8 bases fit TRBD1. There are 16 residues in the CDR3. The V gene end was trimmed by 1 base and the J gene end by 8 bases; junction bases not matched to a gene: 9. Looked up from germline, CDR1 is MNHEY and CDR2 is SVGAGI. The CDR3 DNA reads TGTGCCAGCAGTTACTTCCGGACAGGGCTGGGGGAAAAACTGTTTTTT. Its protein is CASSYFRTGLGEKLFF.

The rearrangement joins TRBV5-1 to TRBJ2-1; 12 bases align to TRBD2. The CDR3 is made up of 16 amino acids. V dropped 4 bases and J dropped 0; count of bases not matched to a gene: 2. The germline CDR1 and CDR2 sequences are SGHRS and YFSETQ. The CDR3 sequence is CASSATSGSSYNEQFF. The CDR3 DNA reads TGCGCCAGCAGCGCGACTAGCGGGAGCTCCTACAATGAGCAGTTCTTC.

As DNA, the CDR3 is TGTGCCAGTAGTATAGGACAGCCCGTGGGTATGGATGAGCAGTTCTTC. Translation gives CASSIGQPVGMDEQFF. The V gene is TRBV19, the J gene TRBJ2-1, with a possible D match to TRBD1 (5 bases). From germline, CDR1 is LNHDA and CDR2 SQIVND (reference sequence). V lost 1 base and J lost 8, with 18 bases in between. This CDR3 comprises 16 residues.

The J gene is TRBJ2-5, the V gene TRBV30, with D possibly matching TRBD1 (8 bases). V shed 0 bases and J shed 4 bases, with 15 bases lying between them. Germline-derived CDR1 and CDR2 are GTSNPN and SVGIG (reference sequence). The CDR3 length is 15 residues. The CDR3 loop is CAWSVNRGGGETQYF. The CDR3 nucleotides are TGTGCCTGGAGTGTGAACAGGGGGGGTGGAGAGACCCAGTACTTC.

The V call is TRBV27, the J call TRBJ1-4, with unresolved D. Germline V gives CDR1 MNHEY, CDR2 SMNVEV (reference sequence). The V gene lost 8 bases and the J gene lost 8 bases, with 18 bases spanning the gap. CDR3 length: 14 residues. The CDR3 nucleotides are TGTGCCAGCGGTCGAGTCCTGATGAGAGAAAAACTGTTTTTT. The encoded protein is CASGRVLMREKLFF.

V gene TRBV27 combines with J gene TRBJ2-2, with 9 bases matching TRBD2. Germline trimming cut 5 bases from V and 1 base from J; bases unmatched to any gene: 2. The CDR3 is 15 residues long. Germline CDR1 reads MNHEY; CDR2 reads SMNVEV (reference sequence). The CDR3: CASSLLAGNTGELFF. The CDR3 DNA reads TGTGCCAGCAGTCTACTAGCGGGGAACACCGGGGAGCTGTTTTTT.